One sample yielded the 18 T cell receptor beta chains listed below, sequenced in a study of sequential checkpoint blockade in melanoma. Clones were sequenced by immunoSEQ multiplex PCR, and TCRdb holds only the in-frame ones, with some missing. The table shows 6,000 to 7,500 clones, with approximately 20% occurring only once. The treatment was: randomized to nivolumab then ipilimumab (arm A) or the reverse (arm B). The source material was tumor tissue (inferred from file names), sampled from a patient given nivolumab and ipilimumab in sequence. These receptor sequences come from a human donor with melanoma.

The chain recombines TRBV18 with TRBJ1-4; 9 nucleotides agree with TRBD1. The V and J ends lost 1 base and 8 bases, in that order; junction bases with no gene match: 8. CDR1 and CDR2 (germline): KGHSH, LQKENI. The CDR3 has 16 amino acids. The CDR3: CASSPRGTGLREKLFF. The CDR3 coding sequence is TGTGCCAGCTCACCACGTGGGACAGGGCTGAGGGAAAAACTGTTTTTT.

This clone has just a few counts. The genes are TRBV25-1 and TRBJ1-4, with a possible D match to TRBD1 (6 bases). The CDR3 loop spans 13 amino acids. Trimming stripped 2 bases from V and 5 bases from J, with 6 bases between. Germline loops: CDR1 MGHDK, CDR2 SYGVNS. The CDR3 DNA is TGTGCCAGCAGTGAAACAGGGAATGAAAAACTGTTTTTT. Encoded protein: CASSETGNEKLFF.

This clone was observed a handful of times. This chain connects TRBV11-3 to TRBJ2-2; 11 bases match TRBD2. Germline V lookup: CDR1 SGHNT, CDR2 YENEEA. The CDR3 consists of 16 residues. The trim removed 3 bases at V and 2 bases at J, leaving 2 bases unmatched. CDR3 coding DNA: TGTGCCAGCAGCTTGGGACTAGCGGTCAACACCGGGGAGCTGTTTTTT. It translates to CASSLGLAVNTGELFF.

The V and J genes are TRBV19 and TRBJ1-1; D call uncertain. Germline V gives CDR1 LNHDA, CDR2 SQIVND (reference sequence). The V end was cut by 6 bases, the J end by 3 bases, with 11 bases between. CDR3 length equals 13 residues. The DNA of the CDR3 is TGTGCCAGTAGAGTGGCAGGATACACTGAAGCTTTCTTT. It is translated as CASRVAGYTEAFF.

This clone was detected only a few times. This chain's CDR3 is CASSQDPGQPETQYF. For the CDR3, the DNA is TGCGCCAGCAGCCAAGATCCGGGACAACCCGAGACCCAGTACTTC. This chain connects TRBV4-1 to TRBJ2-5; TRBD1 is a possible D gene (6 bases). Trimming pared 0 bases from V and 5 bases from J, leaving 13 bases between. Germline V CDR1 and CDR2: MGHRA, YSYEKL. The CDR3 covers 15 residues.

This chain joins TRBV19 and TRBJ2-1; 11 bases map to TRBD2. V lost 3 bases and J lost 9; bases outside the gene matches: 13. There are 17 residues in the CDR3. CDR1 and CDR2 from the germline V gene are LNHDA and SQIVND (reference sequence). The CDR3 coding sequence is TGTGCCAGTAGTATGGTAGGGACTAGCGGCGCTCAGGGTGAGCAGTTCTTC. Protein: CASSMVGTSGAQGEQFF.

This clone was seen ten or more times. V is TRBV4-1 and J is TRBJ1-4; D not resolved. Germline V gene data show CDR1 as MGHRA and CDR2 as YSYEKL. V was cut by 3 bases and J by 0 bases, with 5 bases left in between. This CDR3 is 14 amino acids long. The CDR3 coding sequence is TGCGCCAGCAGCCAGAGAGCAACTAATGAAAAACTGTTTTTT. Translating gives CASSQRATNEKLFF.

J is TRBJ1-2 and V is TRBV12-5, with a tentative D call TRBD1 (6 bases). CDR3 length equals 14 residues. Per germline, CDR1 LGHNT and CDR2 FRNRAP. Trimming took off 2 bases at V and 8 bases at J, with 15 bases between the two ends. Here the CDR3 DNA reads TGTGCTAGTGGTTTGCTGGGGGCCACGGAGGGCTACACCTTC. Protein sequence: CASGLLGATEGYTF.

By sample share, this clone is medium-sized. The chain links TRBV14 to TRBJ2-3; a possible D gene is TRBD2 (6 bases). The germline gives CDR1 SGHDN, CDR2 FVKESK. Deletions cut 4 bases from V and 2 bases from J, with 16 bases between. The CDR3 sequence is 16 residues long. The CDR3 reads CASSPLGLLNTDTQYF. DNA for the CDR3: TGTGCCAGCAGCCCATTGGGACTTCTAAACACAGATACGCAGTATTTT.

The gene calls are TRBV18 and TRBJ2-3; D not resolved. The CDR3 runs 12 residues. The germline gives CDR1 KGHSH, CDR2 LQKENI. V lost 6 bases to trimming and J lost 6 bases, with 10 bases between them. The CDR3 sequence is CASSPFSDTQYF. CDR3 sequence (DNA): TGTGCCAGCTCCCCTTTTAGTGATACGCAGTATTTT.

This clone has a handful of counts. This sequence joins TRBV6-7 and TRBJ2-3; the D call may be TRBD1 or TRBD2 (5 bases each). TRBV6-7 qualifies as an ORF whose function is uncertain. The CDR3 is 11 amino acids. The V end lost 5 bases, the J end lost 14 bases, and 14 bases lay between the germline ends. CDR3 DNA: TGTGCCAGCAGTGGGACCCTCGAAGGGTATTTT. This sequence encodes CASSGTLEGYF.

The V gene is TRBV21-1, the J gene TRBJ1-2. TRBV21-1 has pseudogene status. The CDR3 length is 16 residues. The CDR3 loop is CASSTPMGTANYGYTF. The CDR3 coding sequence is TGTGCCAGCAGCACCCCCATGGGGACCGCTAACTATGGCTACACCTTC.

CDR3 in DNA: TGCGCCAGCAGCTTGGTGGGGACAAATTTGAACACTGAAGCTTTCTTT. Protein: CASSLVGTNLNTEAFF. This sequence joins TRBV5-1 and TRBJ1-1, with D perhaps TRBD1 (6 bases). CDR3 size: 16 residues. V was shortened by 0 bases and J by 0 bases, with 12 bases between the two germline ends. CDR1 and CDR2 (germline): SGHRS, YFSETQ.

The V gene is TRBV11-3, the J gene TRBJ2-7, with 8 bases matching TRBD2. Germline V gene data show CDR1 as SGHNT and CDR2 as YENEEA. The junction had 9 bases not matched to a gene; V was cut back by 5 bases and J by 3 bases. The CDR3 spans 15 residues. The CDR3: CASSTAGLADYEQYF. The CDR3 DNA reads as TGTGCCAGCAGCACCGCAGGACTAGCAGACTACGAGCAGTACTTC.

The chain couples TRBV18 to TRBJ2-7, with D possibly matching TRBD2 (6 bases). Germline V gene sequence: CDR1 KGHSH, CDR2 LQKENI. This CDR3 region has 12 residues. V lost 5 bases to trimming and J lost 6 bases, with 11 bases between them. This chain's CDR3 is CASSTGSSEQYF. The CDR3 region has the DNA TGTGCCAGCTCAACCGGGAGTTCCGAGCAGTACTTC. The entire variable domain, with the rest obtained from reference TRBV18 and TRBJ2-7, is as follows: NAGVMQNPRHLVRRRGQEARLRCSPMKGHSHVYWYRQLPEEGLKFMVYLQKENIIDESGMPKERFSAEFPKEGPSILRIQQVVRGDSAAYFCASSTGSSEQYFGPGTRLTVT.

The sample holds many counts of this clone. This rearrangement joins TRBV29-1 to TRBJ2-7, with D possibly TRBD2 on 7 matching bases. The CDR3 spans 14 residues. Germline assignment: CDR1 SQVTM and CDR2 ANQGSEA. The CDR3 spells CRAGGGAGAGEQYF. The DNA of the CDR3 is TGCCGCGCTGGGGGCGGGGCGGGGGCGGGGGAGCAGTACTTC.

In this sample, this clone turned up a few times. The gene calls are TRBV19 and TRBJ1-4; 7 bases are a match to TRBD1. This CDR3 region has 16 residues. Germline V lookup: CDR1 LNHDA, CDR2 SQIVND (reference sequence). The J segment lost 1 base and the V segment lost 5 bases, leaving 7 bases of the junction unmatched. The CDR3 DNA reads TGTGCCAGTAGTTTCAAAGGGGGCCTAACTAATGAAAAACTGTTTTTT. It encodes CASSFKGGLTNEKLFF.

This clone was picked up many times. The rearrangement links TRBV11-3 to TRBJ2-2; weak D call: TRBD1 (6 bases). With 3 bases removed from V and 5 bases from J, the gap between germline ends came to 13 bases. This CDR3 has 15 residues. CDR1 and CDR2 (germline): SGHNT, YENEEA. The CDR3 loop reads CASSFSRGGTGELFF. DNA for the CDR3: TGTGCCAGCAGCTTCTCCCGAGGGGGTACCGGGGAGCTGTTTTTT.